This T cell receptor beta chain was found in a study of cytomegalovirus exposure and HLA in healthy donors. Study-wide points: TCR beta chain V- and J-gene trimming was linked, in a later analysis, to a missense variant in DCLRE1C.

13 Jbeta primers and 60 Vbeta primers were used for the PCR. The method was immunoSEQ multiplex PCR; TCRdb's version includes in-frame clones alone and lacks a portion of them. This sample contains some 140,000 clones. The CDR3 is made up of 18 amino acids. Germline V gene sequence: CDR1 SNHLY, CDR2 FYNNEI. Germline trimming cut 8 bases from V and 3 bases from J; bases unmatched to any gene: 17. On this clone itself: Its target is not known.

The chain has TRBV2 and TRBJ2-2; 8 nucleotides align to TRBD1. Input material: PBMCs. The TCR was taken from a woman aged 60 to 75 in good health and CMV-seronegative. This CDR3 reads CASCFGAGGAGDTGELFF. Written as DNA, the CDR3 is TGTGCCAGCTGTTTCGGGGCAGGGGGCGCAGGGGACACCGGGGAGCTGTTTTTT.